The subject of this entry is one T cell receptor beta chain. The data are from a study of shared clonotypes between healthy human individuals. Germline V gene data show CDR1 as SGHVS and CDR2 as FQNEAQ. The junction had 11 bases not matched to a gene; V was cut back by 4 bases and J by 6 bases. The CDR3 contains 15 residues. Assay used: immunoSEQ multiplex PCR; TCRdb lists only in-frame clones, some missing. The table shows some 2.4 million clones, with 80% to 95% occurring only once. The chain links TRBV7-8 to TRBJ2-7; 8 nucleotides line up with TRBD2. Input material: naive CD4+ T cells from PBMCs. This sample's subset: CD45RA+ positively selected. The clonotype originates from a man between 18 and 35 years old in good health. Some clones in this sample may be carry-over from other donors' samples. The CDR3 reads CASSSGTSGLGEQYF. The CDR3 DNA sequence: TGTGCCAGCAGCTCCGGGACTAGTGGTCTCGGCGAGCAGTACTTC.